The 2 T cell receptor beta chains below were found in one sample sequenced in a study of blood T cell repertoires in COVID-19. Here immunoSEQ multiplex PCR was the method, and the copy in TCRdb shows in-frame clones only, minus some. The sample holds fewer than 70,000 clones, under 90% seen once. Sequenced input: peripheral blood. These receptors all stem from a human donor in a cohort sampled during active COVID-19.

CDR3 residues: CASSVGGGQETQYF. For the CDR3, the DNA is TGTGCCAGCAGTGTAGGCGGGGGCCAAGAGACCCAGTACTTC. This chain connects TRBV2 to TRBJ2-5; 7 nucleotides align to TRBD2. With 4 bases clipped from V and 1 base from J, the junction kept 3 bases outside the gene matches. The CDR3 runs to 14 residues. The V gene's germline CDR1 is SNHLY and CDR2 FYNNEI.

This sequence joins TRBV28 and TRBJ1-1, with a possible D match to TRBD1 (6 bases). Trimming cost V 5 bases and J 6 bases, with 13 bases left between them. The CDR3 runs to 13 residues. Germline V lookup: CDR1 MDHEN, CDR2 SYDVKM. The CDR3 loop is CASSPARTAEAFF. CDR3 bases: TGTGCCAGCAGTCCTGCCCGGACAGCTGAAGCTTTCTTT.